This T cell receptor beta chain is from a study of T cells after yellow fever vaccination. For the study at large: Low-cell-number fractions were prepared with SMART-Seq v4 Ultra Low Input.

Study-wide results and caveats: A large majority of primary-vaccination clones showed up again after the booster (under 98% CD4, almost 90% CD8). Weaker overall was a secondary response that nonetheless peaked faster, on day 5 versus 15.

A process of 5'RACE template switching, which added a universal primer site and UMIs, was used to make TCR cDNA. TCRdb passed the 5' RACE reads through MiXCR, listing each CDR3 protein once. The table includes a few hundred thousand distinct CDR3 sequences, about 4% detected once. Comment on this clonotype: What it recognizes is unknown.

V dropped 0 bases and J dropped 3 bases, with 6 bases sitting between them. This CDR3 has 13 residues. Per the germline V gene, CDR1 is MNHEY and CDR2 is SVGAGI. V usage is TRBV6-5 and J usage is TRBJ2-7; D unclear. This receptor was obtained from a man younger than 30 who received the YFV17D yellow fever vaccine. The sample here was PBMCs, taken 5 days after the yellow fever booster vaccination. The CDR3 region is CASSYSKGYEQYF. The DNA for the CDR3 is TGTGCCAGCAGTTACTCGAAGGGCTACGAGCAGTACTTC.